These T cell receptor beta chains were read from a single sample in a study of blood T cells in healthy people across ages. MiXCR was run by TCRdb on the 5' RACE reads, yielding one entry per CDR3 protein. The sample contains around 1.7 million distinct CDR3 sequences, roughly 27% of which appear only once. The sample was blood. These TCRs come from a woman aged 30 to 39 in good health. Each CDR3 is given with its conserved first and last residue.

TRBV5-1 | CASSLDRAVNEKRFF
TRBV5-1 | CASSDGGITDTQYF
TRBV7-2 | CASSLGVWNEQFF
TRBV29-1 | CSVSPSYNEQFF
TRBV21-1 | CASSIDRGPTDTQYF
TRBV5-1 | CASSLEAWGGDNSPLHF
TRBV12-3/TRBV12-4 | CASSPGLAGNNEQYF
TRBV30 | CAWSVRLVTEAFF
TRBV9 | CASSGRGTTGEQYF
TRBV20-1 | CSASPARGGSLTASYEQYF
TRBV12-3/TRBV12-4 | CASSFVAPRTQYF
TRBV20-1 | CCAHRLAGDNEQFF
TRBV7-2 | CASSGSLNERFF
TRBV20-1 | CSAAGGPYNEQYF
TRBV13 | CASSSDSAAVVGYTF
TRBV12-3/TRBV12-4 | CASSSGQGVGDGYTF
TRBV29-1 | CSVEGQGRYEQYF
TRBV12-3/TRBV12-4 | CASREPGGVKGYTF
TRBV7-6 | CASSLESGGLGGYTF
TRBV20-1 | CSARSGGQGYGYTF
TRBV7-2 | CASSLGGEGGGGANVLTF
TRBV20-1 | CSASGRAGERETQYF
TRBV10-3 | CANTSGGDTF
TRBV30 | CAWSRAGSVYEQYF
TRBV29-1 | CSVVRGGSYNEQFF
TRBV10-3 | CAISEPEQSNEQFF
TRBV20-1 | CSARVGGRGTGELFF
TRBV6-5 | CASRPDRSVNTEAFF
TRBV2 | CASSRRGRLTLYGYTF
TRBV20-1 | CSALSAGGLESDTQYF
TRBV24-1 | CATSDPTGNTKNIQYF
TRBV5-1 | CASSLGPEGPYDEKLFF
TRBV27 | CASSDRGANYEQYF
TRBV13 | CASRTRGGLDTEAFF
TRBV5-1 | CASSLSQQNTEAFF
TRBV20-1 | CSVVGPGTGELFF
TRBV7-3 | CASSPGGGRDNEQFF
TRBV6-1 | CASSEWQLSGANVLTF
TRBV7-2 | CASSQGPLGYGYTF
TRBV2 | CASGGTLRADTQYF
TRBV12-3/TRBV12-4 | CASSRQGLGSPLHF